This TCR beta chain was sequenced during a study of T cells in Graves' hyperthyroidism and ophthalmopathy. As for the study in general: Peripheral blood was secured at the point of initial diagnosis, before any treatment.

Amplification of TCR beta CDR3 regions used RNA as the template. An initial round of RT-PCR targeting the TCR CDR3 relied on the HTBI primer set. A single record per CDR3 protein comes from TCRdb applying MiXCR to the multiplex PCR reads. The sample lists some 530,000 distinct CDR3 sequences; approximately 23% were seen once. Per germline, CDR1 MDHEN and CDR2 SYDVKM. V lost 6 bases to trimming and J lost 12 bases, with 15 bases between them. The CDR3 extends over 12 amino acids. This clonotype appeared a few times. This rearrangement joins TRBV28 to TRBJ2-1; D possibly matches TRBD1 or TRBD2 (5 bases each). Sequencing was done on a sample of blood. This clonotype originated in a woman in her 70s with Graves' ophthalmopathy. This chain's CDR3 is CASRGPRDRQFF. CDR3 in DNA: TGTGCCAGCAGAGGCCCTAGGGACCGGCAGTTCTTC.